This T cell receptor (beta chain) was identified in a study of cytomegalovirus exposure and HLA in healthy donors. Notes on the study in general: A link between a missense DCLRE1C variant and TCR beta V- and J-gene trimming emerged from a later analysis. CMV serostatus was the sole immune exposure information available. Across donors, presence/absence analyses took sequencing depth to be roughly uniform.

Trimming removed 5 bases from V and 7 bases from J; junction bases left unmatched: 9. CDR1 and CDR2 from the germline V gene are KGHSH and LQKENI. The CDR3 has 14 amino acids. This clone has only one observation. Its antigen is still unknown. The PCR made use of 60 Vbeta and 13 Jbeta primers. Clones were sequenced by immunoSEQ multiplex PCR, and TCRdb holds only the in-frame ones, with some missing. The table has just over 150,000 clones, about 80% seen once. The sequence derives from a woman aged 50 to 65 in good health and CMV-seropositive. The chain carries TRBV18 and TRBJ2-7, with TRBD1 identical over 9 bases. Material: PBMCs. The CDR3 here is CASSGGTGPGEQYF. DNA for the CDR3: TGTGCCAGCTCAGGCGGGACAGGGCCTGGGGAGCAGTACTTC.